This T cell receptor (beta chain) was observed in a study of shared clonotypes between healthy human individuals. Positively selected for CCR7, the CD45RO-negative cells used as naive CD8 cells excluded terminally differentiated effector memory CD45RA+ cells. The assay was run at deep level. Genomic DNA belonging to each subset was distributed in equal measure over several immunoSEQ plates. Assay used: immunoSEQ multiplex PCR; TCRdb lists only in-frame clones, some missing. The sample contains approximately 740,000 clones, 92% of which appear only once. Points from the study as a whole: Several donors held about 5% of naive CD4 clonotypes in common.

On this clone itself: Its antigen remains unidentified.

CDR1 and CDR2 (germline): SEHNR, FQNEAQ (reference sequence). The CDR3 covers 15 residues. V was cut by 2 bases and J by 0 bases, with 10 bases left in between. V gene TRBV7-9 combines with J gene TRBJ2-5; no reliable D call. The TCR sequence derives from a man aged 25 to 40 in good health. The sequencing sample was made of naive CD8+ T cells sorted from blood. The CDR3 spells CASSLLADYQETQYF. CDR3 DNA sequence: TGTGCCAGCAGCTTACTCGCGGATTACCAAGAGACCCAGTACTTC.